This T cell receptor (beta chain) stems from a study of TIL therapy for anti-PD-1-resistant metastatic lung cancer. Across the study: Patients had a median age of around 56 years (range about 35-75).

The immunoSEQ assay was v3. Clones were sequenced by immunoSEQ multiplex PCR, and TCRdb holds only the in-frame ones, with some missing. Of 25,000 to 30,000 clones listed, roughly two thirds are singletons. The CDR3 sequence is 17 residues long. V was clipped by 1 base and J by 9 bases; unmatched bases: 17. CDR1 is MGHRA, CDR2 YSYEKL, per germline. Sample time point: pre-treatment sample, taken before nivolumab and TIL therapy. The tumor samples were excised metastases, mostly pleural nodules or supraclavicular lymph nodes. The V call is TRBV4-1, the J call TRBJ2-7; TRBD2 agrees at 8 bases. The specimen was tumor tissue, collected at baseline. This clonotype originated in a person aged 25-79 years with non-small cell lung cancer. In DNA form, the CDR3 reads TGCGCCAGCAGCCAAGCAGGTAGCGGGGCTGAGGGGGGACGGCAGTACTTC. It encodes CASSQAGSGAEGGRQYF.